The rows below give T cell receptor beta chains drawn from one sample of a study of T cell responses to AZD1222 COVID-19 vaccine. This table comes from immunoSEQ multiplex PCR, and its TCRdb copy is limited to in-frame clones, with some not included. The repertoire holds about 130,000 clones, with 89% as singletons. Sequencing used peripheral blood, obtained on day 0 of AZD1222 vaccination. The receptors shown here come from an adult in good health. The CDR3 runs from the conserved cysteine through the conserved F or W. The D gene is left open where the match is weak. Rows may omit the clone size; those that give it use once, few, many or a size class.

v_call,j_call,clone_size,d_call,cdr3_nt,cdr3_aa
TRBV30,TRBJ1-2,NA,TRBD1,TGTGCCTGGCGACAGGGAGGTGGCTACACCTTC,CAWRQGGGYTF
TRBV6-5,TRBJ2-5,few,NA,TGTGCCAGCAGCCGCCCCCAAGAGACCCAGTACTTC,CASSRPQETQYF
TRBV4-1,TRBJ2-7,NA,NA,TGCGCCAGCAGCCCCCCGGCGATCTACGAGCAGTACTTC,CASSPPAIYEQYF
TRBV7-2,TRBJ1-6,once,NA,TGTGCCAGCAGCTTAGTTGAGAATTCACCCCTCCACTTT,CASSLVENSPLHF
TRBV5-6,TRBJ1-5,once,TRBD1,TGTGCCAGCAGCTTTGACAGGGAACAGCCCCAGCATTTT,CASSFDREQPQHF
TRBV19,TRBJ2-7,NA,TRBD1,TGTGCCAGTAGTCCCGTATCAGGGGGCCGCTCCTACGAGCAGTACTTC,CASSPVSGGRSYEQYF
TRBV19,TRBJ1-6,NA,TRBD1,TGTGCCAGTAGTCCCTCCCGAGGACAGGGGTCTTCACCCCTCCACTTT,CASSPSRGQGSSPLHF
TRBV27,TRBJ2-1,NA,TRBD1,TGTGCCAGCAGAGTCGGGACAGGGGACAATGAGCAGTTCTTC,CASRVGTGDNEQFF
TRBV6-6,TRBJ2-7,NA,NA,TGTGCCAGTGGCACAGTATCCTACGAGCAGTACTTC,CASGTVSYEQYF
TRBV11-2,TRBJ1-1,NA,NA,TGTGCCAGCAGACCCGGGACCCTTAACACTGAAGCTTTCTTT,CASRPGTLNTEAFF
TRBV19,TRBJ1-2,NA,NA,TGTGCCAGTAGTAAGGAGAACTATGGCTACACCTTC,CASSKENYGYTF
TRBV15,TRBJ2-4,NA,NA,TGTGCCACCAGCAGAGATAACAAAGCCAAAAACATTCAGTACTTC,CATSRDNKAKNIQYF
TRBV12-5,TRBJ2-3,NA,NA,TGTGCTAGTGGCACCCAGACAGACACAGATACGCAGTATTTT,CASGTQTDTDTQYF
TRBV6-6,TRBJ1-5,NA,NA,TGTGCCAGCAGTTACGAACAGATGAATCAGCCCCAGCATTTT,CASSYEQMNQPQHF
TRBV6-4,TRBJ1-1,NA,TRBD1,TGTGCCAGCAGTGACGGGACAGGGGGTGCTGAAGCTTTCTTT,CASSDGTGGAEAFF
TRBV10-3,TRBJ1-6,NA,NA,TGTGCCACCCAACAGGGAACCTATAATTCACCCCTCCACTTT,CATQQGTYNSPLHF
TRBV7-9,TRBJ1-1,NA,NA,TGTGCCAGCACCCTTTTAGGGGGAAAGGGCACTGAAGCTTTCTTT,CASTLLGGKGTEAFF
TRBV7-9,TRBJ1-1,NA,NA,TGTGCCAGCAGCTTTCGTGACTCCCCCCGCGGGAACACTGAAGCTTTCTTT,CASSFRDSPRGNTEAFF
TRBV11-2,TRBJ2-7,NA,NA,TGTGCCAGCAGCTTAGGGGGTCAAGAAGTCTACGAGCAGTACTTC,CASSLGGQEVYEQYF
TRBV30,TRBJ1-5,NA,NA,TGTGCCTGGAGTTCCCGAGATGGGTTCCAGCCCCAGCATTTT,CAWSSRDGFQPQHF
TRBV19,TRBJ1-2,once,NA,TGTGCCAGTAGACAACAGGGAAGTAACTATGGCTACACCTTC,CASRQQGSNYGYTF
TRBV3-1/TRBV3-2,TRBJ1-1,NA,TRBD1,TGTGCCAGCAGCCAAGTCGGGACAGCCTTCATGAACACTGAAGCTTTCTTT,CASSQVGTAFMNTEAFF
TRBV19,TRBJ2-1,once,NA,TGTGCCAGTAGTACGGGGGTGGATAGCCGGCGGCAGTTCTTC,CASSTGVDSRRQFF
TRBV24-1,TRBJ2-3,once,TRBD2,TGTGCCACCAGTGTTGCGGGGGTGGATACGCAGTATTTT,CATSVAGVDTQYF
TRBV6-5,TRBJ2-3,NA,NA,TGTGCCAGCAGTCCTGGACCAACTAATACGCAGTATTTT,CASSPGPTNTQYF
TRBV11-2,TRBJ2-7,NA,NA,TGTGCCAGCAGCTTATATACAGGGAGCTCCTACGAGCAGTACTTC,CASSLYTGSSYEQYF
TRBV3-1/TRBV3-2,TRBJ1-6,NA,NA,TGTGCCAGCAGCCAAGATGTCGGACAGAAAAGCTCACCCCTCCACTTT,CASSQDVGQKSSPLHF
TRBV2,TRBJ2-1,NA,TRBD1,TGTGCCAGCAGTGAGGGGGCAGGGGGTGAGCAGTTCTTC,CASSEGAGGEQFF
TRBV7-2,TRBJ1-1,NA,TRBD1,TGTGCCAGTCTCGTGGGACAGCGGACTGAAGCTTTCTTT,CASLVGQRTEAFF
TRBV6-5,TRBJ1-4,NA,NA,TGTGCCAGCAGCTCCACAGGACGGGTTGAAAAACTGTTTTTT,CASSSTGRVEKLFF
TRBV12-3/TRBV12-4,TRBJ1-1,NA,NA,TGTGCCAGCAGTAGGATGGGGTATGAAGCTTTCTTT,CASSRMGYEAFF
TRBV5-5,TRBJ2-1,NA,NA,TGTGCCAGCAGCCCGGTCGACACCGAGCAGTTCTTC,CASSPVDTEQFF
TRBV19,TRBJ2-7,NA,NA,TGTGCCAGTAGTAATCCCCCAGGGAACGAGCAGTACTTC,CASSNPPGNEQYF
TRBV5-1,TRBJ1-2,NA,NA,TGCGCCAGCAGCTTGGGGGGAGGCATTTCTTATGGCTACACCTTC,CASSLGGGISYGYTF
TRBV6-6,TRBJ2-7,NA,NA,TGTGCCAGCAGTCCTGACAGTAACTACGAGCAGTACTTC,CASSPDSNYEQYF
TRBV19,TRBJ1-1,NA,NA,TGTGCCAGTAGTACGACAGGCAACACTGAAGCTTTCTTT,CASSTTGNTEAFF
TRBV7-2,TRBJ2-7,NA,TRBD1,TGTGCCAGCAGCCCCCGGACAGGGAACTACGAGCAGTACTTC,CASSPRTGNYEQYF
TRBV3-1/TRBV3-2,TRBJ2-5,NA,NA,TGTGCCAGCAGCCTTGGACGTCCGAAAGCGGAGACCCAGTACTTC,CASSLGRPKAETQYF
TRBV7-2,TRBJ1-5,NA,NA,TGTGCCAGCAGCTTCGAACGGAATCAGCCCCAGCATTTT,CASSFERNQPQHF
TRBV5-5,TRBJ1-2,NA,TRBD1,TGTGCCAGCAGCTTGGGTAGGGGGCCCGGAGACTATGGCTACACCTTC,CASSLGRGPGDYGYTF
TRBV5-4,TRBJ1-1,once,NA,TGTGCCAGCAGCCTGGGATCGGACAGAGAAGCTTTCTTT,CASSLGSDREAFF
TRBV24-1,TRBJ1-2,NA,NA,TGTGCCACCAGTGATGATGGACAGTCCTATGGCTACACCTTC,CATSDDGQSYGYTF
TRBV6-4,TRBJ1-5,NA,NA,TGTGCCAGCAGTGAATCCGGTAATAGCAATCAGCCCCAGCATTTT,CASSESGNSNQPQHF
TRBV6-6,TRBJ1-6,NA,NA,TGTGCCAGCAGTTCGACGTCCGGGACCCTAAATTCACCCCTCCACTTT,CASSSTSGTLNSPLHF
TRBV4-1,TRBJ1-1,NA,TRBD1,TGCGCCAGCAGCCAAGGACAGGGTTTGAGTTGGGCTGAAGCTTTCTTT,CASSQGQGLSWAEAFF
TRBV19,TRBJ1-5,NA,NA,TGTGCCAGTAGTATAGATCTATTACGGCAAGAGCATTTT,CASSIDLLRQEHF
TRBV18,TRBJ1-5,NA,NA,TGTGCCAGCTCACCAGGTGGGCCAGGGCAAGGACTTTATAGCAATCAGCCCCAGCATTTT,CASSPGGPGQGLYSNQPQHF
TRBV2,TRBJ1-4,NA,TRBD1,TGTGCCAGCGACCGACGGACAGGGAGTAATGAAAAACTGTTTTTT,CASDRRTGSNEKLFF
TRBV7-7,TRBJ2-7,NA,TRBD2,TGTGCCAGCAGCCGACGGACAGGTCGACTAGCGGGGGAGCACAACGAGCAGTACTTC,CASSRRTGRLAGEHNEQYF
TRBV2,TRBJ1-1,NA,NA,TGTGCCAGCTATCGGCCCAGGGGTGGGAACACTGAAGCTTTCTTT,CASYRPRGGNTEAFF
TRBV6-5,TRBJ1-2,NA,TRBD1,TGTGCCAGCGGCTACTACGGGACAGCCATCGGCTATGGCTACACCTTC,CASGYYGTAIGYGYTF
TRBV3-1/TRBV3-2,TRBJ1-3,NA,NA,TGTGCCAGCAGCCAAGTAACTGGAAACACCATATATTTT,CASSQVTGNTIYF